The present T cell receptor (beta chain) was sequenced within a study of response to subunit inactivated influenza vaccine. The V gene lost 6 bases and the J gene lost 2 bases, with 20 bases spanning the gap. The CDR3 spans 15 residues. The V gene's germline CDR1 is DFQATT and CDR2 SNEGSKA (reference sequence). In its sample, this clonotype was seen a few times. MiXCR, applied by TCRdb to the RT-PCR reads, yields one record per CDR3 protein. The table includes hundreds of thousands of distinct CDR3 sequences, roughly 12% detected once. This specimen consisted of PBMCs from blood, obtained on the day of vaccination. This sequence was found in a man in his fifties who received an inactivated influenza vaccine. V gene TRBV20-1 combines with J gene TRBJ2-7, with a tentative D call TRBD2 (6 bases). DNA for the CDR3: TGCAGTGCCCAGGGCGTCATCGGGAGACCCTACGAGCAGTACTTC. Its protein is CSAQGVIGRPYEQYF.